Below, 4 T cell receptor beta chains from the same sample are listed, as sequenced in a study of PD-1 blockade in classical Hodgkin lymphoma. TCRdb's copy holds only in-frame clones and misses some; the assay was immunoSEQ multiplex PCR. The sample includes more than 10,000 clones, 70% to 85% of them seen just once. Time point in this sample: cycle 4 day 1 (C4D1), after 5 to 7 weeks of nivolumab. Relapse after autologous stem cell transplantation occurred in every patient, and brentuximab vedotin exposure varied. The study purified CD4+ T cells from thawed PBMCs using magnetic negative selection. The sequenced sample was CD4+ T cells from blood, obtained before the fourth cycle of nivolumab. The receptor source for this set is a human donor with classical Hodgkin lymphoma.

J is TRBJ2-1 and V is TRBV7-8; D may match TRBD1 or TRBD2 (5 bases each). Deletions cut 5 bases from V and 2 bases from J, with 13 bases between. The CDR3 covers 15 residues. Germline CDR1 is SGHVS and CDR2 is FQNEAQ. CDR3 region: CASSLGTVTYNEQFF. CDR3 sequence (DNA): TGTGCCAGCAGCCTAGGGACGGTGACCTACAATGAGCAGTTCTTC.

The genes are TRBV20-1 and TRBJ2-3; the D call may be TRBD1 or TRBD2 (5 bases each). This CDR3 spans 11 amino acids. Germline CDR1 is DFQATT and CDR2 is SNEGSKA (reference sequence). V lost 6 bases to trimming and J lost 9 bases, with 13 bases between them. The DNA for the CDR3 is TGCAGTGCCGAGGGGCAGTTGACGCAGTATTTT. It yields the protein CSAEGQLTQYF.

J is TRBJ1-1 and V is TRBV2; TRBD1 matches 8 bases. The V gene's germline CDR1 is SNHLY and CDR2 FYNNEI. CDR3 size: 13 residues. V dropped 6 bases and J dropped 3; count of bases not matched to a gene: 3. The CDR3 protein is CASRGQADTEAFF. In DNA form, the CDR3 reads TGTGCCAGCAGGGGACAGGCCGACACTGAAGCTTTCTTT.

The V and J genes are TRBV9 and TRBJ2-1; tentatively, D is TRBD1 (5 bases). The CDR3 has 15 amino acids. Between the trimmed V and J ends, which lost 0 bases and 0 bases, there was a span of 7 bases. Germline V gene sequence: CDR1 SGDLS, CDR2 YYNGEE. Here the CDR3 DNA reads TGTGCCAGCAGCGTAGGCAGGGCCTCCTACAATGAGCAGTTCTTC. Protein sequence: CASSVGRASYNEQFF.